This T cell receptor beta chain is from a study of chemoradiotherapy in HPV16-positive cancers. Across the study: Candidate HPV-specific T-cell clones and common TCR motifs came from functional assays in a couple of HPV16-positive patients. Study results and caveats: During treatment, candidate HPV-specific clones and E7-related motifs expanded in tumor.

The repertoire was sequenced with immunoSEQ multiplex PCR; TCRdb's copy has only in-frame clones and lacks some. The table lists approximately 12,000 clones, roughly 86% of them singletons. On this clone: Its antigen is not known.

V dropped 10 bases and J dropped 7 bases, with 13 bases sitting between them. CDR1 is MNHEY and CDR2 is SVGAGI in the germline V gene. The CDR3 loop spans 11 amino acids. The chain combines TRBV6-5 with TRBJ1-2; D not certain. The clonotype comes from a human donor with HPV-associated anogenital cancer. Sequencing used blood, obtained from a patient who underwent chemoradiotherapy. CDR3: CATASAGGYTF. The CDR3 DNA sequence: TGTGCCACCGCCTCCGCCGGTGGCTACACCTTC.